The 26 T cell receptor beta chains below all came from one sample that was sequenced in a study of blood T cell repertoires in COVID-19 (TCRdb year 2020). Library generation was performed with the immunoSEQ multiplex PCR assay. TCRdb took this table from immuneACCESS and kept in-frame rearrangements with V and J called. Such tables lack part of the clones; where checked against another copy, unresolved V genes explain under half of the gap, and the rest is unexplained. Here the sample has about 230,000 clones; 83% occur a single time. Jointly, the top ten make up approximately 2.6% of the sample. Sequencing input: peripheral blood. These receptors all stem from a woman in her seventies with active or convalescent COVID-19.

This clone was seen a handful of times. V gene TRBV19 combines with J gene TRBJ1-2; TRBD1 might be the D (5 bases). Per the germline V gene, CDR1 is LNHDA and CDR2 is SQIVND (reference sequence). The V and J ends lost 7 bases and 3 bases respectively, with 18 bases between them. This CDR3 is 15 amino acids long. The DNA for the CDR3 is TGTGCCAGTAAAGATCTCAGGTTAGGGGACTATGGCTACACCTTC. It encodes CASKDLRLGDYGYTF. Supplemented by reference TRBV19 and TRBJ1-2, the full variable domain reads DGGITQSPKYLFRKEGQNVTLSCEQNLNHDAMYWYRQDPGQGLRLIYYSQIVNDFQKGDIAEGYSVSREKKESFPLTVTSAQKNPTAFYLCASKDLRLGDYGYTFGSGTRLTVV.

V usage is TRBV18 and J usage is TRBJ2-7; 11 bases agree with TRBD1. This CDR3 has 15 residues. The junction had 10 bases not matched to a gene; V was cut back by 8 bases and J by 4 bases. The germline CDR1 and CDR2 sequences are KGHSH and LQKENI. CDR3 region: CASTAGTGGLYEQYF. The CDR3 bases are TGTGCCAGCACTGCCGGGACAGGGGGACTTTACGAGCAGTACTTC.

The rearrangement uses TRBV4-3 and TRBJ2-3; D is possibly TRBD1 (5 bases). Germline V CDR1 and CDR2: LGHNA, YSLEER. V was pared by 0 bases and J by 4 bases, with 17 bases between. The CDR3 totals 17 residues. The CDR3, as DNA: TGCGCCAGCAGCCAAGATGGGGCCGGTGTTTCTGCAGATACGCAGTATTTT. Residues: CASSQDGAGVSADTQYF.

This rearrangement joins TRBV4-2 to TRBJ2-4; 9 bases fit TRBD1. J gave up 7 bases and V 3 bases, and 7 bases lay outside the gene matches. Per the germline V gene, CDR1 is LGHNA and CDR2 is YNFKEQ. The CDR3 length is 15 residues. The CDR3 sequence: CASSQNTDRGNIQYF. The CDR3 DNA reads as TGTGCCAGCAGCCAGAACACTGACAGGGGGAACATTCAGTACTTC.

This rearrangement joins TRBV3-1 (or the pseudogene TRBV3-2) to TRBJ2-1, with D perhaps TRBD1 (7 bases). This CDR3 comprises 15 residues. The germline CDR1 and CDR2 sequences are LGHDT and YNNKEL (reference sequence). Trimming removed 5 bases from V and 9 bases from J, with 20 bases in between. In DNA form, the CDR3 reads TGTGCCAGCAGCACACCCCGCAGGGGGGATATTGAGCAGTTCTTC. This translates into CASSTPRRGDIEQFF.

Worth noting for this clone: A junction boundary mismatches the germline segment, possibly from a read error. The rearrangement links TRBV5-5 to TRBJ1-6; D is uncertain. This CDR3 has 16 amino acids. Germline CDR1 is SGHKS and CDR2 is YYEKEE (reference sequence). The CDR3 DNA is TGTGCCAGCAGATTGGAAGGCGGCTCCTATAATTCACCCCTCCACTTT. It encodes CASRLEGGSYNSPLHF.

This chain links TRBV7-9 with TRBJ1-4; 9 bases are a match to TRBD1. This CDR3 has 15 residues. Trimming at V came to 5 bases and at J to 8 bases, leaving 9 bases not matched to a gene. Germline lookup yields CDR1 SEHNR and CDR2 FQNEAQ (reference sequence). CDR3: CASSARDREGEKLFF. CDR3 nucleotide sequence: TGTGCCAGCAGCGCCCGGGACAGGGAGGGCGAAAAACTGTTTTTT.

The chain's CDR3 is CAAGTGGGNTGELFF. The CDR3 DNA is TGTGCCGCCGGGACAGGGGGAGGGAACACCGGGGAGCTGTTTTTT. The rearrangement uses TRBV5-4 and TRBJ2-2; 11 nucleotides line up with TRBD1. The germline CDR1 and CDR2 sequences are SGHNT and YYREEE (reference sequence). The V and J ends lost 10 bases and 1 base, in that order; junction bases with no gene match: 6. The CDR3 extends over 15 amino acids.

J is TRBJ1-3 and V is TRBV15; D is unclear. This CDR3 region has 16 residues. The V gene lost 5 bases and the J gene lost 0 bases, with 14 bases spanning the gap. Germline V CDR1 and CDR2: LNHNV, YYDKDF (reference sequence). The CDR3 sequence is CATSVLLSSSGNTIYF. The CDR3 DNA follows: TGTGCCACCAGCGTACTCTTAAGTAGCTCTGGAAACACCATATATTTT.

V and J are TRBV5-1 and TRBJ1-1; TRBD1 matches at 7 bases. Germline V gives CDR1 SGHRS, CDR2 YFSETQ. This CDR3 spans 13 amino acids. V gave up 6 bases and J gave up 7 bases; unmatched junction bases: 9. DNA for the CDR3: TGCGCCAGCACAATAGGACAGGAAGATGAAGCTTTCTTT. It is translated as CASTIGQEDEAFF. The whole variable domain, filled in from reference TRBV5-1 and TRBJ1-1, reads KAGVTQTPRYLIKTRGQQVTLSCSPISGHRSVSWYQQTPGQGLQFLFEYFSETQRNKGNFPGRFSGRQFSNSRSEMNVSTLELGDSALYLCASTIGQEDEAFFGQGTRLTVV.

The gene calls are TRBV11-3 and TRBJ2-1; TRBD2 agrees at 8 bases. The CDR3 sequence is 17 residues long. The germline V gene encodes CDR1 SGHNT and CDR2 YENEEA. With V trimmed by 2 bases and J by 5 bases, 11 bases remained unmatched. The CDR3 DNA is TGTGCCAGCAGCTTAATTGGGAGGGCGGGAGGTAACAATGAGCAGTTCTTC. Protein: CASSLIGRAGGNNEQFF.

The V and J genes are TRBV5-1 and TRBJ1-1, with 8 positions matching TRBD1. Germline values: CDR1 SGHRS, CDR2 YFSETQ. V lost 1 base to trimming and J lost 6 bases; unmatched junction nucleotides: 2. The CDR3 runs to 13 residues. The CDR3 DNA reads TGCGCCAGCAGCTTGATGGACAGGGCTGAAGCTTTCTTT. Its translation: CASSLMDRAEAFF.

The genes are TRBV2 and TRBJ1-2; D may be TRBD1 (6 bases). Germline values: CDR1 SNHLY, CDR2 FYNNEI. Trimming took off 4 bases at V and 0 bases at J, with 9 bases between the two ends. The CDR3 length is 14 residues. The CDR3 reads CASSVNRANYGYTF. The CDR3 DNA is TGTGCCAGCAGTGTAAACAGGGCTAACTATGGCTACACCTTC.

The chain has TRBV19 and TRBJ2-7, with D tentatively TRBD2 (7 bases). V was cut by 7 bases and J by 5 bases, with 15 bases left in between. The germline CDR1 and CDR2 sequences are LNHDA and SQIVND (reference sequence). The CDR3 is 13 residues long. CDR3 bases: TGTGCCAGTACTCCTTGGGGGGGCCACGAGCAGTACTTC. The encoded protein is CASTPWGGHEQYF.

The V call is TRBV30, the J call TRBJ2-6; D not certain. The V end was cut by 5 bases, the J end by 2 bases, with 10 bases between. The CDR3 consists of 14 residues. CDR1 and CDR2 from the germline V gene are GTSNPN and SVGIG (reference sequence). The CDR3 reads CAWGRGPGANVLTF. The CDR3 DNA follows: TGTGCCTGGGGACGCGGCCCTGGGGCCAACGTCCTGACTTTC. The full variable domain, with the rest looked up from reference TRBV30 and TRBJ2-6, is SQTIHQWPATLVQPVGSPLSLECTVEGTSNPNLYWYRQAAGRGLQLLFYSVGIGQISSEVPQNLSASRPQDRQFILSSKKLLLSDSGFYLCAWGRGPGANVLTFGAGSRLTVL.

The chain couples TRBV6-6 to TRBJ2-5, with TRBD1 as a possible D gene (5 bases). The V gene's germline CDR1 is MNHNY and CDR2 SVGAGI (reference sequence). The CDR3 consists of 13 residues. The V and J ends lost 6 bases and 0 bases respectively, with 8 bases between them. The CDR3 loop reads CASSRQYQETQYF. The CDR3 DNA follows: TGTGCCAGCAGCAGACAGTACCAAGAGACCCAGTACTTC.

This clone appeared many times. The chain carries TRBV2 and TRBJ2-5; TRBD1 is a possible D gene (6 bases). V dropped 5 bases and J dropped 5 bases, with 18 bases sitting between them. The CDR3 sequence is 15 residues long. Germline CDR1 and CDR2: SNHLY and FYNNEI. The CDR3 coding sequence is TGTGCCAGCAGTAGGGCAGGGGCAGGAACGGAGACCCAGTACTTC. Amino acids: CASSRAGAGTETQYF.

V usage is TRBV9 and J usage is TRBJ2-2; TRBD1 aligns across 8 bases. The germline V gene has CDR1 SGDLS and CDR2 YYNGEE. The CDR3 extends over 18 amino acids. With 4 bases clipped from V and 0 bases from J, the junction kept 11 bases outside the gene matches. The CDR3 DNA reads TGTGCCAGCAGCTTAGACAGGGGCAGCTATTCGAACACCGGGGAGCTGTTTTTT. Residues: CASSLDRGSYSNTGELFF.

The chain combines TRBV6-6 with TRBJ1-1, with D hard to call. Trimming took 7 bases from V and 4 from J, leaving 16 bases between them. The CDR3 runs 14 residues. Germline V gene data show CDR1 as MNHNY and CDR2 as SVGAGI (reference sequence). This CDR3 is CASTQPVGSTEAFF. In nucleotides, the CDR3 is TGTGCCAGCACCCAACCGGTGGGGAGCACTGAAGCTTTCTTT.

The chain combines TRBV30 with TRBJ1-6; 7 bases are shared with TRBD1. The germline gives CDR1 GTSNPN, CDR2 SVGIG (reference sequence). V was pared by 6 bases and J by 3 bases, with 8 bases of the junction left unmatched. The CDR3 spans 15 residues. CDR3 sequence (DNA): TGTGCCTGCCCGGGACAGTACCTCTATAATTCACCCCTCCACTTT. This encodes CACPGQYLYNSPLHF.

The V and J genes are TRBV5-5 and TRBJ1-2; a weak D match, TRBD1 (5 bases). The CDR3 has 16 amino acids. Germline V gene data show CDR1 as SGHKS and CDR2 as YYEKEE (reference sequence). The V end was cut by 3 bases, the J end by 7 bases, with 22 bases between. The CDR3 sequence: CASSSAGGYMGSGYTF. DNA for the CDR3: TGTGCCAGCAGCTCCGCCGGGGGTTATATGGGGAGTGGCTACACCTTC.

This clone was detected only a few times. V and J are TRBV19 and TRBJ1-2; D unresolved. Between the trimmed V and J ends, which lost 1 base and 2 bases, there was a span of 8 bases. This CDR3 contains 14 residues. CDR1 and CDR2 from the germline V gene are LNHDA and SQIVND (reference sequence). DNA for the CDR3: TGTGCCAGTAGTATAGGGCAGTCAAACTATGGCTACACCTTC. It translates to CASSIGQSNYGYTF.

V is TRBV28 and J is TRBJ2-5; 7 bases are a match to TRBD1. Unmatched junction bases numbered 16, after V lost 7 bases and J lost 5 bases. This CDR3 comprises 16 residues. Germline CDR1 MDHEN, CDR2 SYDVKM. The DNA for the CDR3 is TGTGCCAGCACTTCACGGCTAGGGGGCAGAGGGGAGACCCAGTACTTC. This translates into CASTSRLGGRGETQYF. The variable domain in full, completed from reference TRBV28 and TRBJ2-5, reads DVKVTQSSRYLVKRTGEKVFLECVQDMDHENMFWYRQDPGLGLRLIYFSYDVKMKEKGDIPEGYSVSREKKERFSLILESASTNQTSMYLCASTSRLGGRGETQYFGPGTRLLVL.

This chain links TRBV19 with TRBJ1-5; D gene unclear. Trimming removed 0 bases at V and 8 bases at J, with 8 bases between. Germline CDR1 LNHDA, CDR2 SQIVND (reference sequence). CDR3 length equals 13 residues. The CDR3 spells CASSIDRTKPQHF. CDR3 sequence (DNA): TGTGCCAGTAGTATAGACCGGACTAAGCCCCAGCATTTT.

This rearrangement joins TRBV7-2 to TRBJ2-1; the D gene is possibly TRBD2 (5 bases). Germline V gives CDR1 SGHTA, CDR2 FQGNSA. V was cut by 5 bases and J by 0 bases, with 11 bases left in between. CDR3 size: 15 residues. DNA of the CDR3: TGTGCCAGCAGCAGAAGCGGAAGCTCCTACAATGAGCAGTTCTTC. Residues: CASSRSGSSYNEQFF.

This chain connects TRBV5-1 to TRBJ1-1; possibly TRBD1 for D (5 bases). The length of the CDR3 is 14 residues. Germline V CDR1 and CDR2: SGHRS, YFSETQ. V was clipped by 3 bases and J by 4 bases, with 13 bases between them. The CDR3 region is CASSWDSRSTEAFF. The CDR3 region has the DNA TGCGCCAGCAGCTGGGACTCGAGGAGCACTGAAGCTTTCTTT. Drawing the rest from reference TRBV5-1 and TRBJ1-1, the complete variable domain is KAGVTQTPRYLIKTRGQQVTLSCSPISGHRSVSWYQQTPGQGLQFLFEYFSETQRNKGNFPGRFSGRQFSNSRSEMNVSTLELGDSALYLCASSWDSRSTEAFFGQGTRLTVV.